These T cell receptor beta chains were read from a single sample in a study of T cells in Graves' hyperthyroidism and ophthalmopathy. TCRdb used MiXCR to reprocess the multiplex PCR reads, holding one entry per CDR3 protein. The sample shows 450,000 to 650,000 distinct CDR3 sequences, about 14% of them seen only once. Input material: blood. The receptors originated from a woman in her late teens or twenties with Graves' ophthalmopathy. The CDR3 runs from the conserved cysteine through the conserved F or W.

j_call	cdr3_length	v_call	cdr3_aa
TRBJ2-2	15	TRBV5-8	CASSFRDYNTGELFF
TRBJ2-5	14	TRBV2	CASRDSGGQETQYF
TRBJ1-1	17	TRBV19	CASSIDQSRDKRLKAFF
TRBJ1-2	13	TRBV20-1	CSAPGQGDYGYTF
TRBJ2-2	14	TRBV24-1	CATSDPGRTGELFF
TRBJ1-1	13	TRBV30	CAWSVQVDTEAFF
TRBJ2-7	15	TRBV5-5	CASSPGTSGIHEQYF
TRBJ2-5	15	TRBV28	CASSSDRDIRGTQYF
TRBJ2-7	15	TRBV5-1	CASSLGVGTLYEQYF
TRBJ1-5	13	TRBV19	CASSIGRGQPQHF
TRBJ2-7	15	TRBV9	CASSAGGQTSYEQYF
TRBJ2-7	14	TRBV11-2	CASSLGWTSYEQYF
TRBJ2-3	14	TRBV2	CASSGVRSTDTQYF
TRBJ2-3	15	TRBV30	CAWSVGAGYTDTQYF
TRBJ2-1	15	TRBV6-1	CASAGTSGKDNEQFF
TRBJ2-3	12	TRBV20-1	CSATRDRDTQYF
TRBJ2-7	15	TRBV15	CATSAQAGVAGEQYF
TRBJ2-7	18	TRBV12-3/TRBV12-4	CASSPPQALAGGQYEQYF
TRBJ2-7	14	TRBV9	CASSVQGESYEQYF
TRBJ2-7	15	TRBV27	CASSSGTSGSYEQYF
TRBJ2-2	16	TRBV7-2	CASSLASLGGTGELFF
TRBJ2-2	17	TRBV3-1	CASSRTLAGAITGELFF
TRBJ2-1	16	TRBV5-5	CASSSTPGTGGNEQFF
TRBJ2-7	13	TRBV20-1	CSATRTGYYEQYF
TRBJ1-2	15	TRBV12-3/TRBV12-4	CASSSGTGTLYGYTF
TRBJ1-6	13	TRBV6-2/TRBV6-3	CASSYPHRPTLHF
TRBJ2-7	14	TRBV15	CATSSSYLSPEQYF
TRBJ2-2	17	TRBV28	CASRLAGGIKNTGELFF
TRBJ2-2	15	TRBV24-1	CATSHTGQFTGELFF
TRBJ2-5	14	TRBV7-2	CASSQGQVGETQYF
TRBJ1-4	16	TRBV10-3	CAISESNVRPNEKLFF
TRBJ1-1	13	TRBV29-1	CSAVQGIGTEAFF
TRBJ2-7	15	TRBV19	CASTFVRLGAYEQYF
TRBJ1-5	16	TRBV5-6	CASSLAQGASNQPQHF
TRBJ2-1	13	TRBV30	CAWKQGSVNEQFF
TRBJ2-1	15	TRBV29-1	CSVQPKRAGYNEQFF
TRBJ2-4	16	TRBV20-1	CSASPRTSGRVNIQYF
TRBJ2-3	14	TRBV6-1	CASGESDFADTQYF